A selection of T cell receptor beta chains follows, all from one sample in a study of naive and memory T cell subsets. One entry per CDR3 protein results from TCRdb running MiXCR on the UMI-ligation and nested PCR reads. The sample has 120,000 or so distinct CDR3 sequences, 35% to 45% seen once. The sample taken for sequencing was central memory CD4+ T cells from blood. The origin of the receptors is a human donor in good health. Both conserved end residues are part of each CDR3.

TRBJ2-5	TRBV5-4	CASSGHFGGQETQYF
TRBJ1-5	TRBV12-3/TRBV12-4	CASSPGVVGTDRDSNQPQHF
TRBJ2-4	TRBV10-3	CATAQVAVAKNIQYF
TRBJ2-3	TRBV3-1	CASSHLAREGPGTDTQYF
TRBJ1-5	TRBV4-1	CASSPRWGSNQPQHF
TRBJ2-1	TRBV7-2	CASSLEGTSGNNEQFF
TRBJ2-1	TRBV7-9	CASSHTGGDEQFF
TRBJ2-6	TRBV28	CASSVTEFSGANVLTF
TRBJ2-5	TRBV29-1	CSVEAKFPRETQYF
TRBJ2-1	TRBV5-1	CASSVMRGSTEQFF
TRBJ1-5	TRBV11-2	CASSLGDSPNQPQHF
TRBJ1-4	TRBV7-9	CASSFGKGQANEKLFF
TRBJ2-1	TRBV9	CASSPGLQHYNEQFF
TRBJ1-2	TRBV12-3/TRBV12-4	CASSLNAGITYGYTF
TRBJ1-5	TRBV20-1	CSARDPQDRSNQPQHF
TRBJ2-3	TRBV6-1	CASSESSGGTQYF
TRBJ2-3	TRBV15	CATSRVGGGVTRTDTQYF
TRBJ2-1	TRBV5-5	CASSFQPLTSSYNEQFF
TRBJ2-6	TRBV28	CASSLIYGANVLTF
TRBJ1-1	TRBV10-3	CAISRGTEAFF
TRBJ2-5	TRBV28	CASSFGQARRETQYF
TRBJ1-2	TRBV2	CASSESGYGYTF
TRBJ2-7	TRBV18	CASSASGTYEQYF
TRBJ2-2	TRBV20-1	CSANLGVDTGELFF
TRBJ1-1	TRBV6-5	CASKSGTGWYTEAFF
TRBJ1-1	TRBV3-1	CASSQDVGVAEAFF
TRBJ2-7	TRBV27	CASNLAGAGEQYF
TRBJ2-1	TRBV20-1	CSASMGLAGGSSYNEQFF
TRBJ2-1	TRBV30	CAWRGSIKQFF
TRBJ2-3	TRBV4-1	CASSQVRGSTDTQYF
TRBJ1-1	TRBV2	CASSPTLGAEAFF
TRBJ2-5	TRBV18	CASSHGLAGPGGETQYF
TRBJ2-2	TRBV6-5	CASSQGLAGITGELFF
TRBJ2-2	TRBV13	CASSSDRAGELFF
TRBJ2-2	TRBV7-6	CASRRTSGSTGELFF
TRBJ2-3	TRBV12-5	CASGPSYTQYF
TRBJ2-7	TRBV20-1	CSAPRTGISGEQYF
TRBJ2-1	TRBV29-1	CRVGDRVNYNEQFF
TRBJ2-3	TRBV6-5	CASSGEGRGDTQYF
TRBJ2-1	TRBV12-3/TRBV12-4	CASSPGSGEQFF
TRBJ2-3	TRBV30	CACYPLTDTQYF
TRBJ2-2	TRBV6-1	CASSVERLAGGELFF